The 11 T cell receptor beta chains in this list originate from one sample, sequenced in a study of blood T cell repertoires in COVID-19. Repertoires were generated with immunoSEQ multiplex PCR, while TCRdb's copy carries only in-frame clones and drops some. The profile shows 80,000 to 90,000 clones, 75% to 90% of them singletons. Sequencing was performed on peripheral blood. The source of these receptors is a man at least 80 years old with active or convalescent COVID-19.

The V and J genes are TRBV6-5 and TRBJ2-7; 7 positions match TRBD1. Trimming at V came to 6 bases and at J to 3 bases, leaving 11 bases not matched to a gene. This CDR3 spans 15 amino acids. Germline V gene data show CDR1 as MNHEY and CDR2 as SVGAGI. The CDR3 region is CASSITLGQRYEQYF. CDR3 coding DNA: TGTGCCAGCAGCATCACCCTGGGACAGCGCTACGAGCAGTACTTC.

This clone was seen more than once but under ten times. The chain couples TRBV4-2 to TRBJ2-3, with a tentative D call TRBD2 (5 bases). CDR1 is LGHNA, CDR2 YNFKEQ, per germline. The CDR3 is made up of 21 amino acids. V gave up 0 bases and J gave up 3 bases, with 28 bases separating them. The CDR3, as DNA: TGTGCCAGCAGCCAAGAGGGTATGCGGGCAGGCGACCGGGGTGGGACAGATACGCAGTATTTT. Amino acid sequence: CASSQEGMRAGDRGGTDTQYF.

This sequence joins TRBV3-1 (or the pseudogene TRBV3-2) and TRBJ2-1, with 7 nucleotides matching TRBD2. The junction had 6 bases not matched to a gene; V was cut back by 6 bases and J by 10 bases. CDR3 length: 12 residues. The germline CDR1 and CDR2 sequences are LGHDT and YNNKEL (reference sequence). In DNA, the CDR3 is TGTGCCAGCAGAGGGACTACCGGGGAGCAGTTCTTC. It encodes CASRGTTGEQFF.

This clone was found a few times. The chain couples TRBV15 to TRBJ1-3; D remains unclear. V was shortened by 0 bases and J by 11 bases, with 14 bases between the two germline ends. From germline, CDR1 is LNHNV and CDR2 YYDKDF (reference sequence). The CDR3 totals 14 residues. The CDR3 spells CATSRDRTVLPIYF. The CDR3 DNA reads TGTGCCACCAGCAGAGATCGAACAGTGCTACCCATATATTTT.

This rearrangement joins TRBV24-1 to TRBJ2-1, with 11 bases that match TRBD1. The germline V gene encodes CDR1 KGHDR and CDR2 SFDVKD. The V and J ends lost 2 bases and 7 bases, in that order; junction bases with no gene match: 15. CDR3 size: 19 residues. The CDR3 region has the DNA TGTGCCACCAGTGATTCCCTAAGTCCCTCCGGGACAGGGGGGAATGAGCAGTTCTTC. It translates to CATSDSLSPSGTGGNEQFF.

The chain couples TRBV10-2 to TRBJ2-6; 8 bases fit TRBD1. Unmatched junction bases numbered 11, after V lost 7 bases and J lost 0 bases. The CDR3 is made up of 18 amino acids. Germline assignment: CDR1 WSHSY and CDR2 SAAADI. CDR3 loop: CASTQTGVGFSGANVLTF. The DNA of the CDR3 is TGCGCCAGCACCCAGACAGGGGTCGGATTCTCTGGGGCCAACGTCCTGACTTTC.

The chain combines TRBV4-3 with TRBJ1-5; a weak D match, TRBD1 (6 bases). The V end was cut by 0 bases, the J end by 7 bases, with 10 bases between. CDR3 length: 14 amino acids. Germline V gene lookup returns CDR1 LGHNA and CDR2 YSLEER. The CDR3 sequence is CASSQDVGAQPQHF. The CDR3 nucleotides read TGCGCCAGCAGCCAAGATGTGGGGGCCCAGCCCCAGCATTTT.

This clone was seen a single time. The rearrangement uses TRBV5-6 and TRBJ2-3; 11 bases fit TRBD2. Trimming removed 5 bases from V and 4 bases from J; junction bases left unmatched: 6. The CDR3 runs 15 residues. Germline V lookup: CDR1 SGHDT, CDR2 YYEEEE. The DNA of the CDR3 is TGTGCCAGCAGAGCACTAGCGGGAGTGCCAGATACGCAGTATTTT. It encodes CASRALAGVPDTQYF.

A few counts support this clone. V gene TRBV4-2 combines with J gene TRBJ2-1, with a possible D match to TRBD2 (5 bases). Germline CDR1 LGHNA, CDR2 YNFKEQ. With 0 bases removed from V and 7 bases from J, the gap between germline ends came to 19 bases. This CDR3 has 17 amino acids. In DNA form, the CDR3 reads TGTGCCAGCAGCCAAGACGGCCCTAGGGTGGGAGTGAATGAGCAGTTCTTC. It yields the protein CASSQDGPRVGVNEQFF.

The chain uses TRBV7-2 and TRBJ2-7; 10 bases are a match to TRBD1. The germline V gene encodes CDR1 SGHTA and CDR2 FQGNSA. The V segment lost 5 bases and the J segment 2 bases; nucleotides outside the gene matches: 9. CDR3 length: 16 amino acids. The CDR3 region has the DNA TGTGCCAGCAGCCCGCCCGGGACAGGGGACCCCTACGAGCAGTACTTC. Its translation: CASSPPGTGDPYEQYF.

Here the CDR3 DNA reads TGTGCCAGCAGTTTGGGGAGACAGGGTGTAGGTCAGCCCCAGCATTTT. This sequence encodes CASSLGRQGVGQPQHF. The rearrangement joins TRBV28 to TRBJ1-5; 7 nucleotides agree with TRBD1. Germline V gene data show CDR1 as MDHEN and CDR2 as SYDVKM. There are 16 residues in the CDR3. V shed 3 bases, J shed 6 bases, and the junction held 11 bases outside the gene matches.